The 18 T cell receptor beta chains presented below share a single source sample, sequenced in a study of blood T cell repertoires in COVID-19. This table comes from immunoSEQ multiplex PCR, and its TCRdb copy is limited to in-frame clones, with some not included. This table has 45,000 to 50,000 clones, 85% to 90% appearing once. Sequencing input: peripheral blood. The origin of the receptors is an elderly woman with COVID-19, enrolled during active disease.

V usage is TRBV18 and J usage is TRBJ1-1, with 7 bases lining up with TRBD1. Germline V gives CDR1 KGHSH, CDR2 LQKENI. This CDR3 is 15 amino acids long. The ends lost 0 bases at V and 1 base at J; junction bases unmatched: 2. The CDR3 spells CASSPPYRGNTEAFF. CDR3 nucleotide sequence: TGTGCCAGCTCACCACCGTACAGGGGGAACACTGAAGCTTTCTTT.

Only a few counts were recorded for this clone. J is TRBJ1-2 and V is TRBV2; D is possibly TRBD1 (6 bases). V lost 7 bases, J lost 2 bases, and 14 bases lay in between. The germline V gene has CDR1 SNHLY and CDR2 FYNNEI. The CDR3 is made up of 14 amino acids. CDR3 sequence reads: CASNDRPPNYGYTF. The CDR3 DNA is TGTGCCAGCAACGACAGGCCCCCCAACTATGGCTACACCTTC. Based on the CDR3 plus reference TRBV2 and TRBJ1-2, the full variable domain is EPEVTQTPSHQVTQMGQEVILRCVPISNHLYFYWYRQILGQKVEFLVSFYNNEISEKSEIFDDQFSVERPDGSNFTLKIRSTKLEDSAMYFCASNDRPPNYGYTFGSGTRLTVV.

The CDR3 reads CASSLGAMNTEAFF. CDR3 bases: TGCGCCAGCAGCTTGGGGGCGATGAACACTGAAGCTTTCTTT. The chain has TRBV5-1 and TRBJ1-1, with D hard to call. Trimming left V 0 bases short and J 0 bases short, with 6 bases between. The CDR3 is 14 residues long. Germline lookup yields CDR1 SGHRS and CDR2 YFSETQ. Full variable domain (outside the CDR3, taken from reference TRBV5-1 and TRBJ1-1): KAGVTQTPRYLIKTRGQQVTLSCSPISGHRSVSWYQQTPGQGLQFLFEYFSETQRNKGNFPGRFSGRQFSNSRSEMNVSTLELGDSALYLCASSLGAMNTEAFFGQGTRLTVV.

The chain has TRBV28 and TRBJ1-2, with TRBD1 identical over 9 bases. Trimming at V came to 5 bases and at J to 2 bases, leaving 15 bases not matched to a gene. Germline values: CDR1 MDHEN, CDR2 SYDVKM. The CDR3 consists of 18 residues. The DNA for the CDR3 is TGTGCCAGCAGTCAACCCGGGACAGGGTATAATAAGAACTATGGCTACACCTTC. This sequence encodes CASSQPGTGYNKNYGYTF.

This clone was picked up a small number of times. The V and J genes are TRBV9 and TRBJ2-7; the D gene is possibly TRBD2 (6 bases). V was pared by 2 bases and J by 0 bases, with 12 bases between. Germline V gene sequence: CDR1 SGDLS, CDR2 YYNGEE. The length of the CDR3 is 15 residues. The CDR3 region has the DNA TGTGCCAGCAGCGTGGGGGGTCACAGCTCCTACGAGCAGTACTTC. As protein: CASSVGGHSSYEQYF. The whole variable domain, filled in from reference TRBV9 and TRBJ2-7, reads DSGVTQTPKHLITATGQRVTLRCSPRSGDLSVYWYQQSLDQGLQFLIQYYNGEERAKGNILERFSAQQFPDLHSELNLSSLELGDSALYFCASSVGGHSSYEQYFGPGTRLTVT.

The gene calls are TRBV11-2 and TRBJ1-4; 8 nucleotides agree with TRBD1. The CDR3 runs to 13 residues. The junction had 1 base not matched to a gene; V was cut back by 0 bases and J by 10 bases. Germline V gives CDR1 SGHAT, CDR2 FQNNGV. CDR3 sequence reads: CASSLDRGRKLFF. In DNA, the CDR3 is TGTGCCAGCAGCTTAGACAGGGGGCGAAAACTGTTTTTT.

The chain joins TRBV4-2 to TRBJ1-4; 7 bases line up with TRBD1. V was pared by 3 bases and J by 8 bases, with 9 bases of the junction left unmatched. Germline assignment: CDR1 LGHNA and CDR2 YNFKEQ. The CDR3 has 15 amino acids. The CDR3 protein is CASSHLGQEREKLFF. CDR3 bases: TGTGCCAGCAGCCACCTAGGACAGGAGCGGGAAAAACTGTTTTTT.

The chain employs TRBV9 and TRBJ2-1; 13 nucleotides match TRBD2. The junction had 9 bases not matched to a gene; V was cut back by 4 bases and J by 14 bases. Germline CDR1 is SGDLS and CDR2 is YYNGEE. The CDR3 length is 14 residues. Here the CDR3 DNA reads TGTGCCAGCAGCCCAAGGACTAGCGGGGGAGGGAAGTTCTTC. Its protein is CASSPRTSGGGKFF.

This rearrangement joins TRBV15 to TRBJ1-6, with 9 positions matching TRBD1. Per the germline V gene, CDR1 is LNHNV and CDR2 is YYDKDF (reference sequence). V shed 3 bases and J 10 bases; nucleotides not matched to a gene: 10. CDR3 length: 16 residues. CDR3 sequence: CATSRSQDRGRSPLHF. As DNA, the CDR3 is TGTGCCACCAGCAGGAGTCAGGACAGGGGAAGATCACCCCTCCACTTT. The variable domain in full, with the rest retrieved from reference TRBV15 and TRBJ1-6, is DAMVIQNPRYQVTQFGKPVTLSCSQTLNHNVMYWYQQKSSQAPKLLFHYYDKDFNNEADTPDNFQSRRPNTSFCFLDIRSPGLGDTAMYLCATSRSQDRGRSPLHFGNGTRLTVT.

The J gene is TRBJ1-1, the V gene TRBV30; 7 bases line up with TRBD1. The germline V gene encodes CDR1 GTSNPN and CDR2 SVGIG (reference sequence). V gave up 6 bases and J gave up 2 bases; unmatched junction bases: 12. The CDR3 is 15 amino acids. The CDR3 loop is CACVAFRGGNTEAFF. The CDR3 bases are TGTGCCTGTGTTGCTTTCCGAGGGGGCAACACTGAAGCTTTCTTT.

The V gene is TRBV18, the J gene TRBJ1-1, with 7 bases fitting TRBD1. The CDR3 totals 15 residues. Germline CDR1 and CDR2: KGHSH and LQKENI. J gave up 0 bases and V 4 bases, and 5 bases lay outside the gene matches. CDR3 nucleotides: TGTGCCAGCTCACTGCGTCAGGGGGTGAACACTGAAGCTTTCTTT. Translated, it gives CASSLRQGVNTEAFF.

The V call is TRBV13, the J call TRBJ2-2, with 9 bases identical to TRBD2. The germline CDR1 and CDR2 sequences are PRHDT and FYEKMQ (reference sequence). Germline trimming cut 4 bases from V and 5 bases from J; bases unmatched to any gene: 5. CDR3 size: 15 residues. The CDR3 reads CASSSLSGRTGELFF. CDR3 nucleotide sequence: TGTGCCAGCAGCTCCTTAAGCGGGAGGACCGGGGAGCTGTTTTTT.

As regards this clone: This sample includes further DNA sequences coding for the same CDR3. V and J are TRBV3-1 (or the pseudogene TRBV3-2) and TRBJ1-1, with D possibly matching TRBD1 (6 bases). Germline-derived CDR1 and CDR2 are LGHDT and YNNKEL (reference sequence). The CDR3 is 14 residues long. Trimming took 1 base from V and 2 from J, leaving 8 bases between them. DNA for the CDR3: TGTGCCAGCAGCCAAGGACAGGTCAACACTGAAGCTTTCTTT. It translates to CASSQGQVNTEAFF.

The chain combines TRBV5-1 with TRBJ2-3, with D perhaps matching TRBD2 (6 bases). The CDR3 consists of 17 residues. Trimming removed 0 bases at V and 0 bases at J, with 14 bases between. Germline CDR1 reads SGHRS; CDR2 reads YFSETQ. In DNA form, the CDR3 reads TGCGCCAGCAGCTTGGGACTGCTAGCGACTAGCACAGATACGCAGTATTTT. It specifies CASSLGLLATSTDTQYF.

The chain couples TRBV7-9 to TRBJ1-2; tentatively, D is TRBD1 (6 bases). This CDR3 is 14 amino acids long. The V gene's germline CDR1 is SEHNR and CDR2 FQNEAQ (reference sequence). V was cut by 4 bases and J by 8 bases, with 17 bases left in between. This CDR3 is CASSSTDRRNGYTF. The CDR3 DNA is TGTGCCAGCAGCTCAACCGACAGGAGGAACGGCTACACCTTC.

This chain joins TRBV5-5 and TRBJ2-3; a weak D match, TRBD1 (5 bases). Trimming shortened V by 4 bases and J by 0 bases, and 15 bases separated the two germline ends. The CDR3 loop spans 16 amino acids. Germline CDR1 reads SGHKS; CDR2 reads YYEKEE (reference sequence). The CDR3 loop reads CASSNGQSVSTDTQYF. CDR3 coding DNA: TGTGCCAGCAGCAACGGACAATCTGTTAGCACAGATACGCAGTATTTT. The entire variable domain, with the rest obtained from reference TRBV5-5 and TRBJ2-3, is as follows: DAGVTQSPTHLIKTRGQQVTLRCSPISGHKSVSWYQQVLGQGPQFIFQYYEKEERGRGNFPDRFSARQFPNYSSELNVNALLLGDSALYLCASSNGQSVSTDTQYFGPGTRLTVL.

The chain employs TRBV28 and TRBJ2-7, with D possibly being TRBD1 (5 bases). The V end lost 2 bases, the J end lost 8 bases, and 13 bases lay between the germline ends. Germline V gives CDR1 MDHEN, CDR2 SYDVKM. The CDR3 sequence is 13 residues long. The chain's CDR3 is CASSLGAGLKQYF. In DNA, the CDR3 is TGTGCCAGCAGTTTAGGGGCAGGTTTAAAGCAGTACTTC.

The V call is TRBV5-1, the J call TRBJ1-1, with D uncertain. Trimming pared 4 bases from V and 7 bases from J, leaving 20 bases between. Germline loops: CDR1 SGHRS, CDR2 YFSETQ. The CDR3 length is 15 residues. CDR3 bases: TGCGCCAGCAGCCCGGATGGAGGTCAACGGGTTGAAGCTTTCTTT. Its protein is CASSPDGGQRVEAFF.